The next 23 T cell receptor beta chains were all read from a single sample in a study of cytomegalovirus exposure and HLA in healthy donors. PCR primers comprised 60 Vbeta and 13 Jbeta primers. Generated by immunoSEQ multiplex PCR, the TCRdb table keeps only in-frame clones and is missing some. Of some 200,000 clones listed, 70% to 80% are singletons. Sample: PBMCs. The receptors stem from a girl between 10 and 17 years old in good health and CMV-seropositive.

The chain carries TRBV7-2 and TRBJ1-6, with a possible D match to TRBD1 (6 bases). Germline CDR1 reads SGHTA; CDR2 reads FQGNSA. Trimming took off 1 base at V and 0 bases at J, with 7 bases between the two ends. The CDR3 covers 16 residues. The CDR3 reads CASSLGGGSYNSPLHF. As DNA, the CDR3 is TGTGCCAGCAGCTTAGGAGGGGGCTCCTATAATTCACCCCTCCACTTT.

This chain uses TRBV7-8 with TRBJ2-1; unclear D gene. The length of the CDR3 is 15 residues. V dropped 7 bases and J dropped 0 bases, with 13 bases sitting between them. Germline CDR1 is SGHVS and CDR2 is FQNEAQ. CDR3 protein: CASTSTTGSYNEQFF. The CDR3 coding sequence is TGTGCCAGCACCTCGACGACTGGCTCCTACAATGAGCAGTTCTTC.

This clone was found a few times. The chain links TRBV5-1 to TRBJ2-5, with D unresolved. V lost 0 bases and J 3 bases, leaving 6 bases between the germline ends. Germline V lookup: CDR1 SGHRS, CDR2 YFSETQ. This CDR3 is 13 amino acids long. The CDR3 DNA is TGCGCCAGCAGCTTGGATACGGAAGAGACCCAGTACTTC. It encodes CASSLDTEETQYF.

The rearrangement joins TRBV19 to TRBJ2-7, with 16 nucleotides matching TRBD2. The length of the CDR3 is 18 residues. V lost 7 bases to trimming and J lost 1 base; unmatched junction nucleotides: 10. Germline lookup yields CDR1 LNHDA and CDR2 SQIVND (reference sequence). For the CDR3, the DNA is TGTGCCAGTAACTCGGGACTAGCGGGGGGGGATCGATCCTACGAGCAGTACTTC. Protein: CASNSGLAGGDRSYEQYF.

The V gene is TRBV6-1, the J gene TRBJ1-3, with D maybe TRBD1 (5 bases). V lost 6 bases and J 0 bases, leaving 12 bases between the germline ends. The CDR3 is made up of 15 amino acids. Germline-derived CDR1 and CDR2 are MNHNS and SASEGT. CDR3 in amino acids: CASRGWGSSGNTIYF. In nucleotides, the CDR3 is TGTGCCAGCAGGGGATGGGGCTCCTCTGGAAACACCATATATTTT.

The rearrangement uses TRBV10-1 and TRBJ2-5, with 12 nucleotides matching TRBD2. The CDR3 contains 16 residues. CDR1 and CDR2 from the germline V gene are WNHNN and SYGVQD (reference sequence). V was clipped by 6 bases and J by 4 bases; unmatched bases: 9. The CDR3 loop reads CASSATLAGGLETQYF. As DNA, the CDR3 is TGCGCCAGCAGCGCCACACTAGCGGGGGGCCTAGAGACCCAGTACTTC.

The rearrangement joins TRBV7-9 to TRBJ2-2; 10 bases are a match to TRBD1. Germline loops: CDR1 SEHNR, CDR2 FQNEAQ (reference sequence). J was trimmed by 7 bases and V by 5 bases; bases with no gene match: 7. This CDR3 is 15 amino acids long. DNA for the CDR3: TGTGCCAGCAGCAAAAGGACAGGGGGTAGCGGGGAGCTGTTTTTT. It encodes CASSKRTGGSGELFF.

This clone was recorded a few times. This rearrangement joins TRBV19 to TRBJ2-7, with a possible D match to TRBD2 (5 bases). Germline V gives CDR1 LNHDA, CDR2 SQIVND (reference sequence). The length of the CDR3 is 12 residues. The ends were cut back, 5 bases at V and 4 bases at J, with 9 bases in the middle. CDR3 loop: CASSEGPYEQYF. The CDR3 DNA reads TGTGCCAGTAGTGAGGGCCCATACGAGCAGTACTTC.

On this clone itself: Other DNA sequences in the same sample also yield this CDR3. The V gene is TRBV2, the J gene TRBJ1-2; D perhaps matches TRBD1 (5 bases). CDR3 length: 14 residues. The V end lost 2 bases, the J end lost 0 bases, and 7 bases lay between the germline ends. Germline values: CDR1 SNHLY, CDR2 FYNNEI. This CDR3 reads CASSEQGANYGYTF. CDR3 bases: TGTGCCAGCAGTGAACAAGGGGCTAACTATGGCTACACCTTC. The whole variable domain, filled in from reference TRBV2 and TRBJ1-2, reads EPEVTQTPSHQVTQMGQEVILRCVPISNHLYFYWYRQILGQKVEFLVSFYNNEISEKSEIFDDQFSVERPDGSNFTLKIRSTKLEDSAMYFCASSEQGANYGYTFGSGTRLTVV.

CDR3 amino acids: CASGLLVGRVGTYGYTF. The CDR3 DNA follows: TGTGCTAGTGGTTTGCTAGTAGGCAGGGTCGGAACCTATGGCTACACCTTC. This chain joins TRBV12-5 and TRBJ1-2; TRBD1 might be the D (5 bases). The CDR3 is 17 residues long. CDR1 is LGHNT and CDR2 is FRNRAP in the germline V gene. V dropped 2 bases and J dropped 4 bases, with 20 bases sitting between them.

The genes are TRBV5-1 and TRBJ1-1, with D perhaps TRBD1 (6 bases). Germline V gene sequence: CDR1 SGHRS, CDR2 YFSETQ. The V end lost 1 base, the J end lost 0 bases, and 19 bases lay between the germline ends. The CDR3 length is 18 residues. The CDR3 here is CASSLSATIGGMNTEAFF. DNA of the CDR3: TGCGCCAGCAGCTTGTCTGCGACAATTGGGGGCATGAACACTGAAGCTTTCTTT.

V usage is TRBV9 and J usage is TRBJ2-7; 12 positions agree with TRBD2. This CDR3 has 15 amino acids. Germline V gives CDR1 SGDLS, CDR2 YYNGEE. V dropped 0 bases and J dropped 4; count of bases not matched to a gene: 2. For the CDR3, the DNA is TGTGCCAGCAGCGTAGATGGACTAGCGGGGTACGAGCAGTACTTC. This translates into CASSVDGLAGYEQYF.

This chain joins TRBV10-2 and TRBJ2-1, with a weak D call TRBD2 (5 bases). V lost 8 bases and J lost 5, with 22 bases in between. There are 16 residues in the CDR3. CDR1 is WSHSY and CDR2 is SAAADI in the germline V gene. CDR3 nucleotides: TGCGCCAGCGCACTTCATGGACTTCGGCGAAACAATGAGCAGTTCTTC. This codes for CASALHGLRRNNEQFF.

The chain joins TRBV5-5 to TRBJ1-1; 9 bases are a match to TRBD1. The CDR3 contains 17 residues. The germline V gene encodes CDR1 SGHKS and CDR2 YYEKEE (reference sequence). With 3 bases clipped from V and 4 bases from J, the junction kept 13 bases outside the gene matches. CDR3 protein: CASSYRDRVLSSTEAFF. The CDR3 DNA reads as TGTGCCAGCAGCTACCGGGACAGGGTGCTTTCGAGCACTGAAGCTTTCTTT.

The chain joins TRBV7-2 to TRBJ1-2, with D possibly matching TRBD1 (5 bases). There are 16 residues in the CDR3. Trimming shortened V by 3 bases and J by 1 base, and 15 bases separated the two germline ends. Germline values: CDR1 SGHTA, CDR2 FQGNSA. The CDR3 coding sequence is TGTGCCAGCAGCTTGGACCCTTGGGGCAGTAACTATGGCTACACCTTC. Its protein is CASSLDPWGSNYGYTF.

This chain uses TRBV27 with TRBJ1-2, with no clear D. Trimming pared 1 base from V and 0 bases from J, leaving 12 bases between. The CDR3 covers 16 residues. Germline CDR1 and CDR2: MNHEY and SMNVEV (reference sequence). The CDR3 DNA reads as TGTGCCAGCAGTTTATTCGGAGGGCCATCTAACTATGGCTACACCTTC. Its translation is CASSLFGGPSNYGYTF.

V gene TRBV7-8 combines with J gene TRBJ2-3; D possibly corresponds to TRBD1 (5 bases). This CDR3 comprises 14 residues. In germline, CDR1 is SGHVS, CDR2 FQNEAQ. V gave up 8 bases and J gave up 4 bases, with 16 bases separating them. The CDR3 is CASHFDSSADTQYF. The CDR3 bases are TGTGCCAGCCACTTCGACAGCAGCGCAGATACGCAGTATTTT.

The chain uses TRBV5-1 and TRBJ2-6; a possible D gene is TRBD1 (5 bases). CDR3 size: 17 residues. Trimming removed 5 bases at V and 1 base at J, with 16 bases between. Germline V lookup: CDR1 SGHRS, CDR2 YFSETQ. Here the CDR3 DNA reads TGCGCCAGCAGTTTCGGCCAGGGAAAATCTGGGGCCAACGTCCTGACTTTC. Its translation: CASSFGQGKSGANVLTF.

The CDR3 here is CASSRGGGDFPYTF. CDR3 bases: TGTGCCAGCAGCAGAGGGGGGGGAGACTTCCCTTACACCTTC. This rearrangement joins TRBV7-8 to TRBJ1-2; possible D gene TRBD1, 6 bases. V lost 5 bases, J lost 11 bases, and 21 bases lay in between. Germline V CDR1 and CDR2: SGHVS, FQNEAQ. This CDR3 is built from 14 residues.

CDR3: CANVKQGLNEKLFF. DNA for the CDR3: TGTGCCAACGTCAAACAGGGGCTTAATGAAAAACTGTTTTTT. This chain joins TRBV25-1 and TRBJ1-4, with 7 bases identical to TRBD1. This CDR3 has 14 residues. Germline CDR1 reads MGHDK; CDR2 reads SYGVNS. J lost 4 bases, V lost 10 bases, and 9 bases had no gene match. Together with reference TRBV25-1 and TRBJ1-4, the CDR3 gives the full variable domain: EADIYQTPRYLVIGTGKKITLECSQTMGHDKMYWYQQDPGMELHLIHYSYGVNSTEKGDLSSESTVSRIRTEHFPLTLESARPSHTSQYLCANVKQGLNEKLFFGSGTQLSVL.

This clone showed up just a few times. This chain links TRBV4-3 with TRBJ1-4, with D hard to call. V was clipped by 1 base and J by 8 bases, with 8 bases between them. The CDR3 sequence is 13 residues long. Germline V gene data show CDR1 as LGHNA and CDR2 as YSLEER. DNA for the CDR3: TGCGCCAGCAGCCAAGGCCAGAGGGAAAAACTGTTTTTT. This encodes CASSQGQREKLFF.

This chain connects TRBV7-2 to TRBJ1-2; TRBD1 matches 11 bases. The germline CDR1 and CDR2 sequences are SGHTA and FQGNSA. V lost 5 bases to trimming and J lost 8 bases; unmatched junction nucleotides: 13. This CDR3 region has 16 residues. CDR3 sequence: CASSTDSGQGAGGYTF. The CDR3 nucleotides read TGTGCCAGCAGCACAGACTCCGGACAGGGGGCAGGGGGCTACACCTTC.

This clone has just one count. The CDR3 loop reads CAISGLNTGELFF. In DNA, the CDR3 is TGTGCCATCAGTGGACTGAACACCGGGGAGCTGTTTTTT. The rearrangement links TRBV10-3 to TRBJ2-2; D gene unclear. V shed 4 bases and J shed 1 base, with 4 bases lying between them. The V gene's germline CDR1 is ENHRY and CDR2 SYGVKD. CDR3 length: 13 amino acids.